The clone carrying this T cell receptor (beta chain) occurred a few times. The antigen is unknown. This sample is drawn from a study of blood T cells in healthy people across ages. Findings and limits, study-wide: The long-lived group displayed more naive CD4+ cells, plus higher diversity, than the aged donors did.

The V gene's germline CDR1 is DFQATT and CDR2 SNEGSKA (reference sequence). The CDR3 contains 15 residues. The V gene end was trimmed by 0 bases and the J gene end by 4 bases; junction bases not matched to a gene: 8. Primed by a sample-barcoded 5' primer and a J-beta primer mix, a second PCR proceeded for roughly 7 to 11 cycles. Each cDNA molecule carried a tag from a template-switch adaptor that contained 12 random nucleotides. TCRdb processed the 5' RACE reads anew with MiXCR; each CDR3 protein has one entry. The sample includes about 640,000 distinct CDR3 sequences, less than 45% seen only once; the top ten take around 30%. PBMCs numbering at least 7 million were isolated per sample.

The chain uses TRBV20-1 and TRBJ2-7, with 8 bases that match TRBD2. The specimen sequenced was blood. The TCR sequence derives from an elderly man in good health. Written as DNA, the CDR3 is TGCAGTGCTAGAGATTCGGGAGGGCCAGGATACGAGCAGTACTTC. This encodes CSARDSGGPGYEQYF.